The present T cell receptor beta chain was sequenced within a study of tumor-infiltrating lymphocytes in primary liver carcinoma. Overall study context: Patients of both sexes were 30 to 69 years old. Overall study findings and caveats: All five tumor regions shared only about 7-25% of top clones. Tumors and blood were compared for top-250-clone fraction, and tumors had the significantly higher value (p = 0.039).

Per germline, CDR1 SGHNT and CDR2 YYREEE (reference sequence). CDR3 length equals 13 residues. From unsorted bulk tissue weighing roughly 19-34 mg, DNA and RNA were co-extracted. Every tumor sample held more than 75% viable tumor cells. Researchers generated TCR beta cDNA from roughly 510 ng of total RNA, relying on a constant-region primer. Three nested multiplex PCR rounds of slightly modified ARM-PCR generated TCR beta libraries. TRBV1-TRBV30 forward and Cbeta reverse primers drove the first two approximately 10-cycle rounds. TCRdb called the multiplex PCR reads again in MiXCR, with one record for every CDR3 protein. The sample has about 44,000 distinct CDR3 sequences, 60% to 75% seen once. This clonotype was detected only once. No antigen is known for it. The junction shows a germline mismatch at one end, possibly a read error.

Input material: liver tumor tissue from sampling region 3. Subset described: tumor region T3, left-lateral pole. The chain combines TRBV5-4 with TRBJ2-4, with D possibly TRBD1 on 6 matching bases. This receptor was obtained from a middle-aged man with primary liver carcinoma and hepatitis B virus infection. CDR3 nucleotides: TGTGCCAACAGCTTGAGAGGGGGTAACATTCAGCACTTC. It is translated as CANSLRGGNIQHF. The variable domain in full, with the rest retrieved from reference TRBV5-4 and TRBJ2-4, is ETGVTQSPTHLIKTRGQQVTLRCSSQSGHNTVSWYQQALGQGPQFIFQYYREEENGRGNFPPRFSGLQFPNYSSELNVNALELDDSALYLCANSLRGGNIQHFGAGTRLSVL.